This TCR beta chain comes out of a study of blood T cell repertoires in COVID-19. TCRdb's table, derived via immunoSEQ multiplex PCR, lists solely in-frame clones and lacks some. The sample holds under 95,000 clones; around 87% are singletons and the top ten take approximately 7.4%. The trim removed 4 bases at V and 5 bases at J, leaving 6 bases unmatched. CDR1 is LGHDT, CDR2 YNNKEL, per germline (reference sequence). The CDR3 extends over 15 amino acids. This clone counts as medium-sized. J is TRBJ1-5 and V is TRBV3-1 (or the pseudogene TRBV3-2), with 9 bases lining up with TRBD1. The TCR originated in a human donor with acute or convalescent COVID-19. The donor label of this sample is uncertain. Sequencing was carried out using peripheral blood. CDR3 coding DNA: TGTGCCAGCAGCCTGGGACAGGGACGATATCAGCCCCAGCATTTT. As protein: CASSLGQGRYQPQHF.